The next 16 T cell receptor beta chains were all read from a single sample in a study of blood T cells in healthy people across ages. PCR was performed a second time for roughly 7 to 11 cycles using a sample-barcoded 5' primer and a J-beta primer mix. TCRdb re-called the 5' RACE reads through MiXCR, storing one row per CDR3 protein. Among 800,000 or so distinct CDR3 sequences, approximately 67% were seen once, and the ten largest hold 28%. The sequenced sample was blood. The receptors shown here come from a man younger than 40 in good health.

The chain links TRBV13 to TRBJ2-3, with D perhaps being TRBD1 or TRBD2 (5 bases each). V was shortened by 4 bases and J by 5 bases, with 10 bases between the two germline ends. This CDR3 region has 13 residues. CDR1 is PRHDT, CDR2 FYEKMQ, per germline (reference sequence). CDR3 sequence: CASSYMRGDTQYF. The CDR3 nucleotides are TGTGCCAGCAGCTACATGAGGGGAGATACGCAGTATTTT.

The chain combines TRBV7-2 with TRBJ1-5; D gene ambiguous. V was pared by 0 bases and J by 0 bases, with 9 bases between. This CDR3 comprises 16 residues. CDR1 SGHTA and CDR2 FQGNSA come from the germline V gene. CDR3 protein: CASSLALDYSNQPQHF. CDR3 coding DNA: TGTGCCAGCAGCTTAGCTTTGGATTATAGCAATCAGCCCCAGCATTTT.

This clonotype was detected only a few times. The V call is TRBV6-1, the J call TRBJ2-5, with D possibly being TRBD2 (6 bases). Trimming took off 3 bases at V and 5 bases at J, with 13 bases between the two ends. The CDR3 has 14 residues. CDR1 and CDR2 from the germline V gene are MNHNS and SASEGT. CDR3 residues: CASSDFSLAETQYF. Written as DNA, the CDR3 is TGTGCCAGCAGTGACTTCTCCCTAGCGGAGACCCAGTACTTC.

The chain is built from TRBV6-5 and TRBJ2-5, with D hard to call. The J call may be wrong; the DNA end is better matched by TRBJ2-7. The CDR3 extends over 13 amino acids. Germline V CDR1 and CDR2: MNHEY, SVGAGI. For the CDR3, the DNA is TGTGCCAGCAGTTACGGGCTGAGGTTCGAGCAGTACTTC. Residues: CASSYGLRFEQYF.

There are a few counts of this clonotype. In DNA, the CDR3 is TGTGCCAGCAGTTTAGGGCAGGGGTTTGAAAATGAGCAGTTCTTC. This sequence encodes CASSLGQGFENEQFF. The J gene is TRBJ2-1, the V gene TRBV12-3 or TRBV12-4; weak D call: TRBD1 (6 bases). The V gene lost 1 base and the J gene lost 7 bases, with 14 bases spanning the gap. This CDR3 is built from 15 residues.

The J gene is TRBJ1-1, the V gene TRBV4-2; weak D call: TRBD1 (5 bases). The CDR3 length is 17 residues. CDR1 and CDR2 from the germline V gene are LGHNA and YNFKEQ. Trimming removed 1 base at V and 0 bases at J, with 15 bases between. The CDR3 region has the DNA TGTGCCAGCAGCCAAGCAGGGTCAGTCATCATGAACACTGAAGCTTTCTTT. Its translation is CASSQAGSVIMNTEAFF.

V usage is TRBV7-2 and J usage is TRBJ2-3; 7 nucleotides agree with TRBD1. Unmatched junction bases numbered 2, after V lost 2 bases and J lost 0 bases. This CDR3 has 15 amino acids. The germline V gene encodes CDR1 SGHTA and CDR2 FQGNSA. The CDR3 protein is CASSLTTGSTDTQYF. CDR3 coding DNA: TGTGCCAGCAGCTTAACGACAGGGAGCACAGATACGCAGTATTTT.

In its sample, this clonotype was seen a few times. V gene TRBV11-2 combines with J gene TRBJ2-5, with a possible D match to TRBD2 (7 bases). The CDR3 runs 15 residues. CDR1 and CDR2 (germline): SGHAT, FQNNGV. V dropped 3 bases and J dropped 5 bases, with 16 bases sitting between them. The CDR3 loop is CASSLIGGVGETQYF. CDR3 bases: TGTGCCAGCAGCTTGATAGGGGGGGTCGGTGAGACCCAGTACTTC.

The chain recombines TRBV6-5 with TRBJ2-1; 7 bases are a match to TRBD2. The CDR3 has 16 residues. With V trimmed by 8 bases and J by 1 base, 11 bases remained unmatched. Germline lookup yields CDR1 MNHEY and CDR2 SVGAGI. Here the CDR3 DNA reads TGTGCCAGCGGGGGGGGTGCGGGGCGTTCCTACAATGAGCAGTTCTTC. Amino acids: CASGGGAGRSYNEQFF.

In its sample, this clonotype was seen a few times. The chain links TRBV12-3 or TRBV12-4 to TRBJ2-7; TRBD2 matches 8 bases. The tail of the sequence fits TRBJ2-5 better, so the J call may be wrong. The CDR3 covers 16 residues. The CDR3 DNA reads TGTGCCAGCAGTTTAGTCTCCGGGGGGGCAAAACAGACCCAGTACTTC. This sequence encodes CASSLVSGGAKQTQYF.

The genes are TRBV12-3 or TRBV12-4 and TRBJ2-7; D is unresolved. There are 16 residues in the CDR3. The V and J ends lost 3 bases and 3 bases respectively, with 18 bases between them. DNA for the CDR3: TGTGCCAGCAGTTTTCGCCCGAACGGTCAGGTCTACGAGCAGTACTTC. This sequence encodes CASSFRPNGQVYEQYF.

CDR3 sequence: CSTRQWPSTDTQYF. In DNA, the CDR3 is TGCAGCACCCGACAGTGGCCCAGCACAGATACGCAGTATTTT. The chain combines TRBV29-1 with TRBJ2-3, with D tentatively TRBD1 (5 bases). V was shortened by 8 bases and J by 0 bases, with 15 bases between the two germline ends. Germline CDR1 is SQVTM and CDR2 is ANQGSEA. This CDR3 spans 14 amino acids.

The chain links TRBV5-1 to TRBJ2-2; TRBD1 aligns across 9 bases. This CDR3 is built from 12 residues. Germline CDR1 and CDR2: SGHRS and YFSETQ. V lost 7 bases, J lost 5 bases, and 0 bases stayed unmatched. In DNA, the CDR3 is TGCGCCAGCGGGACAGGGACCGGGGAGCTGTTTTTT. This encodes CASGTGTGELFF. The full variable domain, its missing parts supplied by reference TRBV5-1 and TRBJ2-2, is KAGVTQTPRYLIKTRGQQVTLSCSPISGHRSVSWYQQTPGQGLQFLFEYFSETQRNKGNFPGRFSGRQFSNSRSEMNVSTLELGDSALYLCASGTGTGELFFGEGSRLTVL.

The CDR3 loop reads CASSQEGQGSYGYTF. CDR3 DNA sequence: TGTGCCAGCAGCCAAGAAGGACAGGGGAGCTATGGCTACACCTTC. This chain connects TRBV4-2 to TRBJ1-2; 9 nucleotides align to TRBD1. V was clipped by 0 bases and J by 4 bases; unmatched bases: 3. This CDR3 contains 15 residues. The V gene's germline CDR1 is LGHNA and CDR2 YNFKEQ.

This clonotype was seen a handful of times. The rearrangement joins TRBV12-3 or TRBV12-4 to TRBJ2-7, with a weak D call TRBD1 (5 bases). The CDR3 totals 16 residues. The V end lost 6 bases, the J end lost 2 bases, and 20 bases lay between the germline ends. In DNA, the CDR3 is TGTGCCAGCAGCCCCAGGGCAGGAGCCATTACCTACGAGCAGTACTTC. The encoded protein is CASSPRAGAITYEQYF.

V usage is TRBV5-5 and J usage is TRBJ2-3; 7 bases line up with TRBD1. Germline lookup yields CDR1 SGHKS and CDR2 YYEKEE (reference sequence). The CDR3 is 16 residues long. The J segment lost 6 bases and the V segment lost 4 bases, leaving 14 bases of the junction unmatched. The CDR3 DNA is TGTGCCAGCAGCCCCTGCGGACAGGTCATGTATGATACGCAGTATTTT. Its protein product is CASSPCGQVMYDTQYF. Full variable domain (missing parts from reference TRBV5-5 and TRBJ2-3): DAGVTQSPTHLIKTRGQQVTLRCSPISGHKSVSWYQQVLGQGPQFIFQYYEKEERGRGNFPDRFSARQFPNYSSELNVNALLLGDSALYLCASSPCGQVMYDTQYFGPGTRLTVL.